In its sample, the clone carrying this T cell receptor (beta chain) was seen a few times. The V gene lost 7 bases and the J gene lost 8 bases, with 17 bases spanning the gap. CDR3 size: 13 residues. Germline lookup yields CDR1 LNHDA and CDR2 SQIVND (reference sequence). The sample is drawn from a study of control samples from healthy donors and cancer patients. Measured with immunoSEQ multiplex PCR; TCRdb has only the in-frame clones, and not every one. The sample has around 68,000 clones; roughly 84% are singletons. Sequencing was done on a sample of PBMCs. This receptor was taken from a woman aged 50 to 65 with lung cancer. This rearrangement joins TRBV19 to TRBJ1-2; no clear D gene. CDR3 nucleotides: TGTGCCAGTACCGAAGTAGGTCGTTTGGGCTACACCTTC. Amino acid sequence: CASTEVGRLGYTF.